The subject of this entry is one T cell receptor (beta chain). Antigen: not known. The data originate from a study of blood T cells in healthy people across ages. On the study more broadly: When template switching was applied, about one barcoded beta molecule was captured per two T cells.

It was with a sample-barcoded 5' primer and a J-beta primer mix that a second PCR of roughly 7 to 12 cycles was run. TCRdb redid the calling of the 5' RACE reads with MiXCR, one entry per CDR3 protein. Of about 1.6 million distinct CDR3 sequences detected, about 32% appear once; the ten largest clones hold approximately 10%. CDR3 length equals 17 residues. CDR1 and CDR2 (germline): SGHVS, FQNEAQ. V was clipped by 1 base and J by 5 bases; unmatched bases: 9. Individuals who donated were healthy Caucasians from Russia aged roughly 6 to 90. Study-level points and caveats: Comparison with aged donors showed that long-lived donors had more naive CD4+ cells and higher diversity.

The clonotype was recovered from a woman under 40 in good health. Material: blood. V and J are TRBV7-8 and TRBJ2-5; TRBD2 aligns across 11 bases. As DNA, the CDR3 is TGTGCCAGCAGCTTAGTTTGGGGGGGACTAGCGGTGGAGACCCAGTACTTC. Translating it yields CASSLVWGGLAVETQYF.